These T cell receptor beta chains were read from a single sample in a study of CD8 T cells in Susac syndrome. TCRdb reanalysed the immunoSEQ multiplex PCR reads using MiXCR and keeps one entry per CDR3 protein. The sample records 150,000 to 200,000 distinct CDR3 sequences, roughly 94% being singletons. The sample was CD4+ T cells from PBMCs. These receptors originate from a human donor with multiple sclerosis. CDR3s include the opening cysteine and the closing phenylalanine or tryptophan. D genes are given only for firm matches. Expanded clones are given a class, and other clones once, few, many or no size at all.

CDR3aa,CDR3nt,j_gene,v_gene,len,d_gene,abundance
CASSPRAGIQYYNEQFF,TGTGCCAGCTCACCACGAGCGGGAATTCAATATTACAATGAGCAGTTCTTC,TRBJ2-1,TRBV18,17,TRBD2,.
CASSQEIGRNNEQFF,TGTGCCAGCAGCCAAGAGATCGGAAGGAACAATGAGCAGTTCTTC,TRBJ2-1,TRBV4-2,15,.,.
CASSIGSAANTGELFF,TGTGCCAGTAGTATTGGTAGCGCCGCGAACACCGGGGAGCTGTTTTTT,TRBJ2-2,TRBV19,16,.,.
CASVLTGAGELFF,TGTGCCAGCGTCTTGACGGGGGCCGGGGAGCTTTTTTTT,TRBJ2-2,TRBV6-6,13,.,few
CASSAAGTRIYEQFF,TGTGCCAGCAGCGCTGCCGGGACTAGGATTTATGAGCAGTTCTTC,TRBJ2-1,TRBV9,15,TRBD2,.
CAWSVPGTGGPYEQYF,TGTGCCTGGAGTGTACCTGGGACAGGGGGCCCCTACGAGCAGTACTTC,TRBJ2-7,TRBV30,16,TRBD1,.
CASSLGVGGGQETQYF,TGTGCCAGCAGCTTAGGGGTAGGGGGCGGCCAAGAGACCCAGTACTTC,TRBJ2-5,TRBV11-2,16,TRBD1,.
CAWSFLGLHEQYF,TGTGCCTGGTCCTTTTTGGGTCTCCACGAGCAGTACTTC,TRBJ2-7,TRBV30,13,.,.
CASSPRPAGGEDTQYF,TGTGCCAGCTCACCACGGCCAGCGGGAGGGGAAGATACGCAGTATTTT,TRBJ2-3,TRBV18,16,TRBD2,.
CASSLQGPNTGELFF,TGTGCCAGCAGCTTACAGGGCCCTAACACCGGGGAGCTGTTTTTT,TRBJ2-2,TRBV7-7,15,.,.
CASSDFQGSFGQPQHF,TGCGCCAGCAGTGATTTCCAGGGAAGTTTCGGGCAGCCCCAGCATTTT,TRBJ1-5,TRBV10-2,16,.,.
CASSFSGNTGELFF,TGTGCCAGCAGCTTTAGCGGTAACACCGGGGAGCTGTTTTTT,TRBJ2-2,TRBV7-2,14,.,once
CASSFGTGGYTF,TGTGCCAGCAGTTTCGGGACGGGTGGCTACACCTTC,TRBJ1-2,TRBV12-3/TRBV12-4,12,.,.
CASSSQYQPQHF,TGTGCCAGTAGTTCACAGTATCAGCCCCAGCATTTT,TRBJ1-5,TRBV19,12,.,.
CATSPGQGLSSYNEQFF,TGTGCCACCAGTCCAGGACAGGGCCTAAGCTCCTACAATGAGCAGTTCTTC,TRBJ2-1,TRBV24-1,17,TRBD1,.
CASTVRGLAGITGELFF,TGTGCCAGCACGGTCCGGGGACTAGCGGGAATCACCGGGGAGCTGTTTTTT,TRBJ2-2,TRBV12-3/TRBV12-4,17,TRBD2,.
CASSYDSRVNIQYF,TGTGCCAGCAGTTACGACTCTCGGGTAAACATTCAGTACTTC,TRBJ2-4,TRBV6-5,14,.,.
CASSPTGAGAPHEQYF,TGTGCCAGTAGTCCGACGGGCGCGGGAGCCCCACACGAGCAGTACTTC,TRBJ2-7,TRBV19,16,TRBD2,.
CASTPFGAPERDTQYF,TGTGCCAGCACTCCCTTCGGGGCGCCGGAACGAGATACGCAGTATTTT,TRBJ2-3,TRBV12-3/TRBV12-4,16,.,.
CSVDQGIGGYTF,TGCAGCGTTGATCAGGGGATAGGCGGCTACACCTTC,TRBJ1-2,TRBV29-1,12,.,.
CASSLREPQHF,TGTGCCAGCAGCCTCCGGGAGCCCCAGCATTTT,TRBJ1-5,TRBV5-8,11,.,.
CASSSLTGPKEVNYGYTF,TGTGCCAGCAGCTCTTTGACAGGACCCAAGGAGGTAAACTATGGCTACACCTTC,TRBJ1-2,TRBV3-1,18,.,.
CASSIRDEQFF,TGTGCCAGCAGCATCAGGGATGAGCAGTTCTTC,TRBJ2-1,TRBV11-3,11,.,once
CASSFRGDEQFF,TGTGCCAGCAGTTTTCGAGGGGATGAGCAGTTCTTC,TRBJ2-1,TRBV12-3/TRBV12-4,12,.,.
CSATTRGGTFGTQYF,TGCAGTGCCACGACCCGGGGGGGAACTTTCGGGACCCAGTACTTC,TRBJ2-5,TRBV20-1,15,TRBD2,.
CASSGSGTADTQYF,TGTGCCAGCAGCGGGAGCGGGACCGCAGATACGCAGTATTTT,TRBJ2-3,TRBV9,14,TRBD2,.
CASSLGSGVQETQYF,TGCGCCAGCAGCTTGGGTAGCGGAGTTCAAGAGACCCAGTACTTC,TRBJ2-5,TRBV5-1,15,.,.
CASSYSTGANTEAFF,TGTGCCAGCAGTTACTCGACAGGGGCGAACACTGAAGCTTTCTTT,TRBJ1-1,TRBV6-5,15,TRBD1,.
CASNVHSGANVLTF,TGTGCCAGCAATGTGCACTCTGGGGCCAACGTCCTGACTTTC,TRBJ2-6,TRBV6-1,14,.,few
CASSLDSVSEAFF,TGTGCCAGCAGCTTAGACAGTGTCAGCGAAGCTTTCTTT,TRBJ1-1,TRBV11-3,13,.,.
CASSLGVTEETQYF,TGTGCCAGCAGCTTGGGGGTGACAGAAGAGACCCAGTACTTC,TRBJ2-5,TRBV5-4,14,.,.
CASLQGTEAFF,TGTGCCAGCCTACAAGGGACTGAAGCTTTCTTT,TRBJ1-1,TRBV6-5,11,.,.
CASSHGLSGANVLTF,TGCGCCAGCAGCCATGGACTCTCTGGGGCCAACGTCCTGACTTTC,TRBJ2-6,TRBV5-1,15,.,.
CASSSSILNTEAFF,TGTGCCAGCAGCTCTTCAATCCTGAACACTGAAGCTTTCTTT,TRBJ1-1,TRBV7-9,14,.,.
CASSLGPGGSYNEQFF,TGTGCCAGCAGCCTGGGACCGGGAGGGTCGTACAATGAGCAGTTCTTC,TRBJ2-1,TRBV7-9,16,TRBD2,once
CASHTGGHEQFF,TGTGCCAGCCATACAGGGGGCCATGAGCAGTTCTTC,TRBJ2-1,TRBV6-2/TRBV6-3,12,TRBD1,.
CVVGELNEQFF,TGTGTTGTGGGAGAATTGAATGAGCAGTTCTTC,TRBJ2-1,TRBV12-3/TRBV12-4,11,.,.
CSVVAGTASGYTF,TGCAGCGTCGTCGCCGGGACAGCCTCGGGCTACACCTTC,TRBJ1-2,TRBV29-1,13,TRBD1,.
CSVEDRVTADRAYTF,TGCAGCGTTGAAGATCGGGTTACGGCGGACAGGGCCTACACCTTC,TRBJ1-2,TRBV29-1,15,TRBD1,.
CASSLSLAERLFF,TGTGCCAGCAGCTTAAGCCTAGCGGAACGTCTGTTCTTC,TRBJ2-1,TRBV7-9,13,TRBD2,.
CASRPETVNTGELFF,TGTGCCAGCAGACCTGAAACAGTGAACACCGGGGAGCTGTTTTTT,TRBJ2-2,TRBV11-2,15,.,.
CSVRTAVEAFF,TGCAGCGTCCGGACAGCGGTTGAAGCTTTCTTT,TRBJ1-1,TRBV29-1,11,.,.
CASSRANEQFF,TGTGCCAGCAGTAGAGCAAATGAGCAGTTCTTC,TRBJ2-1,TRBV12-3/TRBV12-4,11,.,.
CASSYSREVNTEAFF,TGTGCCAGCAGTTACTCGAGAGAGGTGAACACTGAAGCTTTCTTT,TRBJ1-1,TRBV6-6,15,.,.
CASGLQGSQQYF,TGTGCCAGCGGCCTTCAGGGGTCGCAGCAGTACTTC,TRBJ2-7,TRBV7-9,12,.,.
CASSPDHARWDEQFF,TGTGCCAGCAGTCCAGACCACGCCCGGTGGGATGAGCAGTTCTTC,TRBJ2-1,TRBV12-3/TRBV12-4,15,.,once
CASSPYLGPHGAEAFF,TGTGCCAGCAGCCCTTACCTCGGACCCCACGGTGCTGAAGCTTTCTTT,TRBJ1-1,TRBV5-8,16,.,.
CASSEAGNPRIYGYTF,TGTGCCAGCAGTGAAGCAGGGAACCCCCGCATCTATGGCTACACCTTC,TRBJ1-2,TRBV6-1,16,.,once
CSVGSSEGTQYF,TGCAGCGTAGGCTCATCGGAAGGTACGCAGTATTTT,TRBJ2-3,TRBV29-1,12,.,.
CSVEEQSTTQYF,TGCAGCGTTGAAGAACAGTCAACTACGCAGTATTTT,TRBJ2-3,TRBV29-1,12,.,.
CASSSRVGDYGYTF,TGTGCCAGCAGCTCCCGGGTCGGGGACTATGGCTACACCTTC,TRBJ1-2,TRBV7-9,14,.,.